This is a list of T cell receptor beta chains from one sample in a study of T cell repertoires in ileal Crohn's disease. The assay was immunoSEQ multiplex PCR, and TCRdb's table has in-frame clones only and misses some. This table has about 14,000 clones, approximately 70% appearing once. Material for sequencing was ileal tissue. The receptors stem from an adult with Crohn's disease. Each CDR3 is given with its conserved first and last residue. The order of the fields is CDR3 length, clone size, D gene, J gene, V gene, CDR3 protein, CDR3 DNA. The D gene is left open where the match is weak. Only some rows state a clone size, as once, few, many or a class for expanded clones.

CDR3 length: 17; clone size: .; D gene: .; J gene: TRBJ1-1; V gene: TRBV5-4; CDR3 protein: CASSLSPTLSSNTEAFF; CDR3 DNA: TGTGCCAGCAGCTTGTCCCCCACCCTTTCATCGAACACTGAAGCTTTCTTT
CDR3 length: 14; clone size: .; D gene: TRBD1; J gene: TRBJ1-1; V gene: TRBV7-3; CDR3 protein: CASSLPQGAGRAFF; CDR3 DNA: TGTGCCAGCAGCTTACCACAGGGGGCGGGGAGGGCTTTCTTT
CDR3 length: 14; clone size: .; D gene: .; J gene: TRBJ2-1; V gene: TRBV2; CDR3 protein: CASSGRLTGAEQFF; CDR3 DNA: TGTGCCAGCAGTGGGCGGCTCACCGGGGCTGAGCAGTTCTTC
CDR3 length: 14; clone size: .; D gene: .; J gene: TRBJ2-2; V gene: TRBV7-6; CDR3 protein: CASSFKSLTGELFF; CDR3 DNA: TGTGCCAGCAGCTTTAAGTCCCTTACCGGGGAGCTGTTTTTT
CDR3 length: 15; clone size: .; D gene: .; J gene: TRBJ1-6; V gene: TRBV5-6; CDR3 protein: CASSAERSYNSPLHF; CDR3 DNA: TGTGCCAGCAGCGCGGAGCGGTCGTATAATTCACCCCTCCACTTT
CDR3 length: 14; clone size: .; D gene: .; J gene: TRBJ2-7; V gene: TRBV27; CDR3 protein: CASSLTRQRYEQYF; CDR3 DNA: TGTGCCAGCAGTTTAACCCGACAACGCTACGAGCAGTACTTC
CDR3 length: 13; clone size: .; D gene: .; J gene: TRBJ1-1; V gene: TRBV27; CDR3 protein: CASSSVMNTEAFF; CDR3 DNA: TGTGCCAGCAGTTCAGTTATGAACACTGAAGCTTTCTTT
CDR3 length: 13; clone size: .; D gene: .; J gene: TRBJ2-7; V gene: TRBV7-3; CDR3 protein: CASRGGSSYEQYF; CDR3 DNA: TGTGCCAGCAGAGGGGGGAGCTCCTACGAGCAGTACTTC
CDR3 length: 17; clone size: .; D gene: TRBD1; J gene: TRBJ2-2; V gene: TRBV7-6; CDR3 protein: CASSFMGEGAGTGELFF; CDR3 DNA: TGTGCCAGCAGCTTCATGGGCGAGGGGGCGGGCACCGGGGAGCTGTTTTTT
CDR3 length: 13; clone size: .; D gene: .; J gene: TRBJ1-5; V gene: TRBV19; CDR3 protein: CASTEGTHQPQHF; CDR3 DNA: TGTGCCAGTACGGAGGGGACCCATCAGCCCCAGCATTTT
CDR3 length: 14; clone size: .; D gene: .; J gene: TRBJ1-5; V gene: TRBV6-1; CDR3 protein: CASSEDFYSQPQHF; CDR3 DNA: TGTGCCAGCAGTGAGGATTTCTACAGCCAGCCCCAGCATTTT
CDR3 length: 15; clone size: medium-sized; D gene: .; J gene: TRBJ1-6; V gene: TRBV28; CDR3 protein: CASSLQDPYNSPLHF; CDR3 DNA: TGTGCCAGCAGCCTACAAGACCCCTATAATTCACCCCTCCACTTT
CDR3 length: 14; clone size: medium-sized; D gene: TRBD1; J gene: TRBJ2-3; V gene: TRBV5-1; CDR3 protein: CASSLQGITDTQYF; CDR3 DNA: TGCGCCAGCAGCCTACAGGGGATCACAGATACGCAGTATTTT
CDR3 length: 15; clone size: .; D gene: .; J gene: TRBJ2-7; V gene: TRBV7-2; CDR3 protein: CASSLALDGTYEQYF; CDR3 DNA: TGTGCCAGCAGCTTAGCGCTGGACGGAACCTACGAGCAGTACTTC
CDR3 length: 17; clone size: .; D gene: TRBD2; J gene: TRBJ2-1; V gene: TRBV19; CDR3 protein: CASSSQGASGGRNEQFF; CDR3 DNA: TGTGCCAGTAGTTCCCAGGGCGCTAGCGGGGGGCGCAATGAGCAGTTCTTC
CDR3 length: 16; clone size: .; D gene: TRBD1; J gene: TRBJ2-3; V gene: TRBV4-1; CDR3 protein: CASSPGQGARTDTQYF; CDR3 DNA: TGCGCCAGCAGCCCGGGACAGGGGGCCCGCACAGATACGCAGTATTTT
CDR3 length: 14; clone size: .; D gene: TRBD2; J gene: TRBJ2-5; V gene: TRBV6-1; CDR3 protein: CASGRGGEVETQYF; CDR3 DNA: TGTGCCAGCGGGCGGGGGGGCGAAGTGGAGACCCAGTACTTC
CDR3 length: 13; clone size: .; D gene: .; J gene: TRBJ1-2; V gene: TRBV6-6; CDR3 protein: CASRRGATRGYTF; CDR3 DNA: TGTGCCAGCCGGCGAGGGGCTACGCGGGGCTACACCTTC
CDR3 length: 13; clone size: .; D gene: .; J gene: TRBJ2-1; V gene: TRBV11-3; CDR3 protein: CASSLDRGAEQFF; CDR3 DNA: TGTGCCAGCAGCTTAGATCGAGGGGCTGAGCAGTTCTTC
CDR3 length: 18; clone size: .; D gene: .; J gene: TRBJ1-2; V gene: TRBV21-1; CDR3 protein: CASSKWDRGHIFVYGYTF; CDR3 DNA: TGTGCCAGCAGCAAATGGGACAGGGGGCACATCTTCGTCTATGGCTACACCTTC
CDR3 length: 13; clone size: .; D gene: .; J gene: TRBJ2-5; V gene: TRBV27; CDR3 protein: CASSDDRQETQYF; CDR3 DNA: TGTGCCAGCAGTGATGACAGGCAAGAGACCCAGTACTTC
CDR3 length: 16; clone size: .; D gene: .; J gene: TRBJ1-5; V gene: TRBV2; CDR3 protein: CASRDELGWSNQPQHF; CDR3 DNA: TGTGCCAGCAGGGACGAATTAGGGTGGAGCAATCAGCCCCAGCATTTT